In its sample, the clone carrying this T cell receptor beta chain was seen once. The record originates from a study of tumor and adjacent non-tumor tissue in lung cancer. With 6 bases removed from V and 5 bases from J, the gap between germline ends came to 14 bases. The CDR3 sequence is 13 residues long. Germline CDR1 SQVTM, CDR2 ANQGSEA. Three rounds of nested PCR, following a modified ARM-PCR protocol, produced the TCRbeta library. TCRdb passed the multiplex PCR reads through MiXCR, listing each CDR3 protein once. The sample lists 90,000 to 110,000 distinct CDR3 sequences, approximately 82% occurring once. This sample's RNA came from whole unsorted tissue.

The V and J genes are TRBV29-1 and TRBJ2-1, with D perhaps matching TRBD2 (5 bases). The sequence was collected from a woman aged 55-70 years with non-small cell lung cancer. The sample was lung tumor tissue. CDR3 sequence reads: CSVKEEGNNEQFF. The CDR3 DNA is TGCAGCGTGAAGGAAGAGGGTAACAATGAGCAGTTCTTC.